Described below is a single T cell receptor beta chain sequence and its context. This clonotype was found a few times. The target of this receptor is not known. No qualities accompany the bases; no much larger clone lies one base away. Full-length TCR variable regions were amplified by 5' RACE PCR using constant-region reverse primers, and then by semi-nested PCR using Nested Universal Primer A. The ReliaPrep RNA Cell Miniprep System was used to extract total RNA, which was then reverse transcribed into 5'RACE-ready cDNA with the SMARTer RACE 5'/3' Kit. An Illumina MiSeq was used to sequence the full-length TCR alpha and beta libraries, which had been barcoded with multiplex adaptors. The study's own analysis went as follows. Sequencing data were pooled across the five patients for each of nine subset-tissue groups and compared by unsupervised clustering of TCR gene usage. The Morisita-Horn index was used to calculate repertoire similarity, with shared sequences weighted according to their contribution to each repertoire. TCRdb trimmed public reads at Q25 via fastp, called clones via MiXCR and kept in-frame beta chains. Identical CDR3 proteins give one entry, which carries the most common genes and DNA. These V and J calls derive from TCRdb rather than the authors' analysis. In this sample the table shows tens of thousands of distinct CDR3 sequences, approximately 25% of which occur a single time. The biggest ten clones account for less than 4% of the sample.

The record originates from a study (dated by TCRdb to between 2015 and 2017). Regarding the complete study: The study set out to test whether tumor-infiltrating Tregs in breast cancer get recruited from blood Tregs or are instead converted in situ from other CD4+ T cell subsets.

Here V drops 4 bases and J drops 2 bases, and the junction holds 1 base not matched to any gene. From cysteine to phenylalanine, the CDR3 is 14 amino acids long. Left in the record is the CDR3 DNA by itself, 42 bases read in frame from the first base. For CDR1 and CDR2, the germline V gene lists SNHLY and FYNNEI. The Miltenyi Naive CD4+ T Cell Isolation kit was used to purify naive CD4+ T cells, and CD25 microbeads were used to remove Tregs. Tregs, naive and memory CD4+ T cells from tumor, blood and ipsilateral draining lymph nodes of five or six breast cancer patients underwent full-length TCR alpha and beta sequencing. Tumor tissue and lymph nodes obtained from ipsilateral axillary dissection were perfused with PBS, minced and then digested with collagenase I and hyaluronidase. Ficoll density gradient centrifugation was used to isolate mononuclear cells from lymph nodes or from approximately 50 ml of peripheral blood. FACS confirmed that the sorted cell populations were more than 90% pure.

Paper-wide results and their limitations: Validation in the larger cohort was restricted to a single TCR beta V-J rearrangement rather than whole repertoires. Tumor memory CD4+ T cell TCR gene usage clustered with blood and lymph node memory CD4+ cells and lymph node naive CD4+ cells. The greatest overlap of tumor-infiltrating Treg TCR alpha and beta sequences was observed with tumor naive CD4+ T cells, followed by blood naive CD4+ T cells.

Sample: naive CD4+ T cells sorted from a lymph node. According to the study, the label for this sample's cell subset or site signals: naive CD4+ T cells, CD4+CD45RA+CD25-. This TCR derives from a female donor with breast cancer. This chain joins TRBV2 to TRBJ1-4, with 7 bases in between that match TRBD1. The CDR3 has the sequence CASSVQGTNEKLFF. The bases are TGTGCCAGCAGTGTACAGGGGACTAATGAAAAACTGTTTTTT.